The T cell receptor (beta chain) described here comes from a study of identifying expanded T cells in peripheral blood. Study-level results: Variance in clone template counts between roughly 2-week samples significantly increased with total template count across all healthy donors.

Assay: immunoSEQ multiplex PCR; the TCRdb copy retains only in-frame clones and omits some. The sample gives some 95,000 clones, about 90% of which show up once; about 5.6% is in the top ten. Germline CDR1 and CDR2: SGHTA and FQGTGA. V lost 5 bases to trimming and J lost 2 bases, with 9 bases between them. The CDR3 is 13 amino acids. This clone has a single count. Antigen unknown. The chain uses TRBV7-3 and TRBJ1-2, with TRBD1 as a possible D gene (6 bases). The source is a person between 18 and 75 years old in good health. Sequencing input: blood. The chain's CDR3 is CASSVQGNYGYTF. The CDR3 DNA sequence: TGTGCCAGCAGCGTCCAGGGGAACTATGGCTACACCTTC. The full variable domain, with the rest looked up from reference TRBV7-3 and TRBJ1-2, is GAGVSQTPSNKVTEKGKYVELRCDPISGHTALYWYRQSLGQGPEFLIYFQGTGAADDSGLPNDRFFAVRPEGSVSTLKIQRTERGDSAVYLCASSVQGNYGYTFGSGTRLTVV.